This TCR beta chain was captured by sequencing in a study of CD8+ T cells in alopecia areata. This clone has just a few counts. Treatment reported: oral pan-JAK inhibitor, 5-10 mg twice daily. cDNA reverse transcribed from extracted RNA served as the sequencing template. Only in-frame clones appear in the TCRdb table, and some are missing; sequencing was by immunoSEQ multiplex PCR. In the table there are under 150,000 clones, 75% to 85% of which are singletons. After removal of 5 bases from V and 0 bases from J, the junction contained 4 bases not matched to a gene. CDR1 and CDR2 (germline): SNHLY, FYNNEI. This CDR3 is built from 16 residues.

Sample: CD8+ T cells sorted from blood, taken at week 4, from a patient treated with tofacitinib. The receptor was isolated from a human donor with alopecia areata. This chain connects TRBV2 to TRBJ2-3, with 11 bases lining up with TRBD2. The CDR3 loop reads CASSRTSGGSTDTQYF. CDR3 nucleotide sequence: TGTGCCAGCAGTAGAACTAGCGGGGGCAGCACAGATACGCAGTATTTT. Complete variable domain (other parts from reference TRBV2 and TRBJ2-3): EPEVTQTPSHQVTQMGQEVILRCVPISNHLYFYWYRQILGQKVEFLVSFYNNEISEKSEIFDDQFSVERPDGSNFTLKIRSTKLEDSAMYFCASSRTSGGSTDTQYFGPGTRLTVL.